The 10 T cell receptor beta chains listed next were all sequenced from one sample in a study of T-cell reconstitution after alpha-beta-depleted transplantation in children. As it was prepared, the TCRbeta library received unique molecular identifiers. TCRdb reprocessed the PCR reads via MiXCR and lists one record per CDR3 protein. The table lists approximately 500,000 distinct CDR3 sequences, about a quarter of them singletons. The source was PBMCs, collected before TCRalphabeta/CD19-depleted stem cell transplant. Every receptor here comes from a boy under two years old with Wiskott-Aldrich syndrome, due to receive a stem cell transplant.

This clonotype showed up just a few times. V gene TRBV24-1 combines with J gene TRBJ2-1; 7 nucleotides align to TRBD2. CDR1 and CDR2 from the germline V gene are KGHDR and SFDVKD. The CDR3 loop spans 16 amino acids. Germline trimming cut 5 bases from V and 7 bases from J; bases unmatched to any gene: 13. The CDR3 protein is CATSGGLKPADNEQFF. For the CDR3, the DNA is TGTGCCACCAGTGGGGGACTAAAACCAGCGGATAATGAGCAGTTCTTC.

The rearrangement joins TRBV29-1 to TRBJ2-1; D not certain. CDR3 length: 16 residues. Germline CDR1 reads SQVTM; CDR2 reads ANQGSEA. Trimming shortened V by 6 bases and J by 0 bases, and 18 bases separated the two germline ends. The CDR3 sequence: CSVLPHHLSSYNEQFF. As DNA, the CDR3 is TGCAGCGTACTACCCCACCATCTGAGCTCCTACAATGAGCAGTTCTTC.

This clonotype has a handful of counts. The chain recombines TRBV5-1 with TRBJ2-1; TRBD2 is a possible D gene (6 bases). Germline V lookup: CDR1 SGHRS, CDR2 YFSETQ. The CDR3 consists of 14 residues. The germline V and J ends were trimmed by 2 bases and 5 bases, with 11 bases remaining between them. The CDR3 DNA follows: TGCGCCAGCAGCTTACGACTAGTGCACAATGAGCAGTTCTTC. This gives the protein CASSLRLVHNEQFF.

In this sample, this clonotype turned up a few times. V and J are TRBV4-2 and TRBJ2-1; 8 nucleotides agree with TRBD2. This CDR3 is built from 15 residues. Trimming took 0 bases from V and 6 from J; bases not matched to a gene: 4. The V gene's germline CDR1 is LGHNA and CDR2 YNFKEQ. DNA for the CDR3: TGTGCCAGCAGCCAAGATTCTAGCGGGCTCAATGAGCAGTTCTTC. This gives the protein CASSQDSSGLNEQFF.

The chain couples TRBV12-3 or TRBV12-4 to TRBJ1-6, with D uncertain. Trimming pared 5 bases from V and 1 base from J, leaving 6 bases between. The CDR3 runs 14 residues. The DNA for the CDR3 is TGTGCCAGCAGTCAAAGATCCTATAATTCACCCCTCCACTTT. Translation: CASSQRSYNSPLHF.

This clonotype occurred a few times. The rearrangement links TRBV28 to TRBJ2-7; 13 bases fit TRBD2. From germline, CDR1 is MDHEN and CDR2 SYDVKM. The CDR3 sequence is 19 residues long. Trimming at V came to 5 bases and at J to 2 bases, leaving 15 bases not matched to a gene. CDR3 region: CASSPVDLPGLAGTYEQYF. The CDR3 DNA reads TGTGCCAGCAGTCCCGTTGACCTACCGGGACTAGCGGGAACCTACGAGCAGTACTTC.

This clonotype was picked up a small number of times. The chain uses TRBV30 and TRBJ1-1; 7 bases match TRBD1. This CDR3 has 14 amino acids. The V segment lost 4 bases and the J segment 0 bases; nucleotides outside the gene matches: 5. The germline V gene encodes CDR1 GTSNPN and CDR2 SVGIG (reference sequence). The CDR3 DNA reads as TGTGCCTGGAATATGGACAGGCTGAACACTGAAGCTTTCTTT. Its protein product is CAWNMDRLNTEAFF.

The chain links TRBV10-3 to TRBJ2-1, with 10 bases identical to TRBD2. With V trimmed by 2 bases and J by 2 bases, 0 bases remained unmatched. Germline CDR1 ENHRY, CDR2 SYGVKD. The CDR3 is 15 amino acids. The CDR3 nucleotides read TGTGCCATCAGTGAGGGACTAGCGGCCTACAATGAGCAGTTCTTC. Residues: CAISEGLAAYNEQFF.

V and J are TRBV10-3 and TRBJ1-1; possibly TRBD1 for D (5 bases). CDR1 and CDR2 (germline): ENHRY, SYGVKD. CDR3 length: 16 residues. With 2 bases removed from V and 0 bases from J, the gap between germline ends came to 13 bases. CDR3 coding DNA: TGTGCCATCAGTGAGCTCCAGGGAAGGATGAACACTGAAGCTTTCTTT. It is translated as CAISELQGRMNTEAFF.

The CDR3 DNA reads TGTGCCAGCAGCCAAGATCCCGGGGTGCCTAGCACAGATACGCAGTATTTT. Protein: CASSQDPGVPSTDTQYF. The V gene is TRBV4-2, the J gene TRBJ2-3; possible D gene TRBD2, 5 bases. V was shortened by 0 bases and J by 0 bases, with 13 bases between the two germline ends. CDR1 and CDR2 (germline): LGHNA, YNFKEQ. CDR3 length: 17 residues.